A single sample is the source of the 29 T cell receptor beta chains below, sequenced in a study of T cells in Graves' hyperthyroidism and ophthalmopathy. Amplification of TCR beta CDR3 regions used RNA as the template. Primed by the HTBI set, a first-round RT-PCR was run on the TCR CDR3. Each CDR3 protein gets one entry after TCRdb re-called the multiplex PCR reads with MiXCR. The sample holds some 300,000 distinct CDR3 sequences; roughly 13% are singletons and the top ten take 7.9%. Sequenced sample: blood. The receptors stem from a woman in her thirties or forties with Graves' hyperthyroidism.

This clonotype has at least ten counts. The chain is built from TRBV28 and TRBJ2-1; perhaps TRBD1 as D (5 bases). Germline V gene data show CDR1 as MDHEN and CDR2 as SYDVKM. CDR3 size: 17 residues. Trimming removed 1 base from V and 2 bases from J, with 15 bases in between. The CDR3 nucleotides are TGTGCCAGCAGTTTATCTTCCGGCAGGGCGGCCTACAATGAGCAGTTCTTC. It specifies CASSLSSGRAAYNEQFF.

J is TRBJ2-7 and V is TRBV4-1, with D possibly being TRBD2 (6 bases). The CDR3 totals 15 residues. Trimming took 0 bases from V and 11 from J, leaving 20 bases between them. The V gene's germline CDR1 is MGHRA and CDR2 YSYEKL. CDR3 nucleotides: TGCGCCAGCAGCCAAGACCCGGGACTCCGTGGGAGCGAGTACTTC. This sequence encodes CASSQDPGLRGSEYF.

This clonotype was found many times. The V and J genes are TRBV18 and TRBJ2-4; the D gene is possibly TRBD1 (5 bases). Trimming stripped 5 bases from V and 7 bases from J, with 18 bases between. CDR3 length: 15 residues. Per germline, CDR1 KGHSH and CDR2 LQKENI. CDR3 in amino acids: CASSFDRLDGNIQYF. For the CDR3, the DNA is TGTGCCAGCTCATTCGACAGACTGGACGGGAACATTCAGTACTTC.

This clonotype was recorded at least ten times. V gene TRBV5-1 combines with J gene TRBJ2-3; TRBD2 agrees at 12 bases. CDR1 and CDR2 from the germline V gene are SGHRS and YFSETQ. CDR3 size: 16 residues. J gave up 4 bases and V 5 bases, and 8 bases lay outside the gene matches. The CDR3 DNA sequence: TGCGCCAGCAGTGTCCTGACTAGCGGGAGTTCAGATACGCAGTATTTT. It translates to CASSVLTSGSSDTQYF. Full variable domain (remainder filled in from reference TRBV5-1 and TRBJ2-3): KAGVTQTPRYLIKTRGQQVTLSCSPISGHRSVSWYQQTPGQGLQFLFEYFSETQRNKGNFPGRFSGRQFSNSRSEMNVSTLELGDSALYLCASSVLTSGSSDTQYFGPGTRLTVL.

The chain uses TRBV2 and TRBJ2-3, with 10 bases fitting TRBD2. The V gene's germline CDR1 is SNHLY and CDR2 FYNNEI. The V segment lost 3 bases and the J segment 1 base; nucleotides outside the gene matches: 13. This CDR3 is 19 amino acids long. The CDR3 nucleotides read TGTGCCAGCAGTGAGGGGTTGGGGCTAGCGGGAGTGCGCACAGATACGCAGTATTTT. It yields the protein CASSEGLGLAGVRTDTQYF.

This clonotype was counted a few times. The chain couples TRBV24-1 to TRBJ2-2; D call uncertain. CDR1 is KGHDR and CDR2 is SFDVKD in the germline V gene. Deletions cut 5 bases from V and 3 bases from J, with 12 bases between. The CDR3 sequence is 15 residues long. In DNA, the CDR3 is TGTGCCACCAGTGGTGGGCGATCGGACACCGGGGAGCTGTTTTTT. Translation gives CATSGGRSDTGELFF.

This clonotype was seen many times. The chain joins TRBV27 to TRBJ2-1; no clear D. Germline lookup yields CDR1 MNHEY and CDR2 SMNVEV (reference sequence). The germline V and J ends were trimmed by 6 bases and 3 bases, with 9 bases remaining between them. This CDR3 comprises 13 residues. In DNA form, the CDR3 reads TGTGCCAGCAGGCTGGCCAGCTACAATGAGCAGTTCTTC. It yields the protein CASRLASYNEQFF.

This chain uses TRBV18 with TRBJ2-1; D unresolved. This CDR3 is built from 14 residues. Germline CDR1 and CDR2: KGHSH and LQKENI. The V end was cut by 2 bases, the J end by 3 bases, with 8 bases between. The CDR3 nucleotides read TGTGCCAGCTCACCAGAACCTCTCTACAATGAGCAGTTCTTC. It specifies CASSPEPLYNEQFF.

This chain uses TRBV7-9 with TRBJ2-2; D is unclear. V was trimmed by 5 bases and J by 2 bases, leaving 6 bases between them. This CDR3 spans 13 amino acids. Germline V CDR1 and CDR2: SEHNR, FQNEAQ (reference sequence). Here the CDR3 DNA reads TGTGCCAGCAGCCCAAAAAACACCGGGGAGCTGTTTTTT. Translated: CASSPKNTGELFF.

This clonotype was picked up many times. The gene calls are TRBV9 and TRBJ2-7; possible D gene TRBD1, 5 bases. The CDR3 covers 15 residues. The V gene's germline CDR1 is SGDLS and CDR2 YYNGEE. V lost 0 bases and J lost 3, with 13 bases in between. The CDR3 spells CASSVEGAPGYEQYF. The CDR3 DNA reads as TGTGCCAGCAGCGTAGAAGGGGCGCCGGGCTACGAGCAGTACTTC.

This clonotype was observed many times. The chain links TRBV5-1 to TRBJ2-1; 11 bases align to TRBD2. Trimming cost V 3 bases and J 7 bases; bases outside gene matches: 6. CDR3 size: 15 residues. Germline V CDR1 and CDR2: SGHRS, YFSETQ. The CDR3 nucleotides read TGCGCCAGCAGCTCCTCCGGGACTAGCGGTAATGAGCAGTTCTTC. Protein: CASSSSGTSGNEQFF.

This clonotype was seen repeatedly, ten times or more. This chain uses TRBV12-3 or TRBV12-4 with TRBJ2-1, with D perhaps TRBD2 (5 bases). V shed 6 bases and J shed 2 bases, with 8 bases lying between them. The CDR3 is 13 residues long. For the CDR3, the DNA is TGTGCCAGCAGGAGAGGGACCTACAATGAGCAGTTCTTC. Translation gives CASRRGTYNEQFF.

This clonotype was found many times. The chain couples TRBV20-1 to TRBJ2-2; possibly TRBD1 or TRBD2 for D (5 bases each). CDR1 DFQATT and CDR2 SNEGSKA come from the germline V gene (reference sequence). The CDR3 spans 14 residues. Trimming removed 0 bases from V and 6 bases from J, with 11 bases in between. The CDR3 region is CSARDRDGAGELFF. The CDR3 nucleotides are TGCAGTGCTAGAGACAGGGACGGCGCCGGGGAGCTGTTTTTT.

In this sample, this clonotype turned up a few times. The chain uses TRBV29-1 and TRBJ2-2, with D maybe TRBD2 (6 bases). V lost 6 bases, J lost 6 bases, and 17 bases lay in between. Germline CDR1 reads SQVTM; CDR2 reads ANQGSEA. CDR3 size: 14 residues. The chain's CDR3 is CSVPGEGDAGELFF. In DNA form, the CDR3 reads TGCAGCGTACCGGGAGAAGGGGACGCCGGGGAGCTGTTTTTT.

This clonotype has ten or more counts. The rearrangement uses TRBV5-1 and TRBJ1-1; D is undetermined. The germline V gene encodes CDR1 SGHRS and CDR2 YFSETQ. This CDR3 spans 16 amino acids. Trimming took 0 bases from V and 4 from J, leaving 16 bases between them. The CDR3 spells CASSLDGIPGITEAFF. CDR3 nucleotides: TGCGCCAGCAGCTTGGATGGCATACCGGGGATCACTGAAGCTTTCTTT.

The chain carries TRBV27 and TRBJ2-6, with 7 bases fitting TRBD1. The trim removed 5 bases at V and 2 bases at J, leaving 3 bases unmatched. The CDR3 is 15 amino acids. Germline CDR1 and CDR2: MNHEY and SMNVEV (reference sequence). The CDR3 spells CASSLDRAGANVLTF. The CDR3 DNA reads as TGTGCCAGCAGTCTCGACAGGGCTGGGGCCAACGTCCTGACTTTC.

This clonotype has a handful of counts. V is TRBV6-1 and J is TRBJ2-3; 8 nucleotides match TRBD2. With V trimmed by 7 bases and J by 5 bases, 11 bases remained unmatched. The germline gives CDR1 MNHNS, CDR2 SASEGT. The CDR3 spans 15 residues. The CDR3 sequence: CASNPSIAGLDTQYF. In DNA form, the CDR3 reads TGTGCCAGCAATCCATCGATAGCGGGGCTAGATACGCAGTATTTT.

The sample holds many counts of this clonotype. In nucleotides, the CDR3 is TGCAGTGCCACAGACAGGGGAGGCCAGCCCCAGCATTTT. Translation gives CSATDRGGQPQHF. V and J are TRBV20-1 and TRBJ1-5; 8 bases map to TRBD1. Germline values: CDR1 DFQATT, CDR2 SNEGSKA (reference sequence). This CDR3 has 13 amino acids. Trimming took 6 bases from V and 7 from J; bases not matched to a gene: 8.

There are many counts of this clonotype. V and J are TRBV5-1 and TRBJ1-1; D is undetermined. Germline V gene lookup returns CDR1 SGHRS and CDR2 YFSETQ. CDR3 size: 14 residues. Trimming removed 2 bases at V and 0 bases at J, with 8 bases between. The CDR3 is CASSFQSMNTEAFF. In DNA form, the CDR3 reads TGCGCCAGCAGCTTTCAGAGCATGAACACTGAAGCTTTCTTT.

This clonotype was seen many times. V usage is TRBV18 and J usage is TRBJ1-2, with 8 bases that match TRBD1. Germline CDR1 KGHSH, CDR2 LQKENI. The CDR3 covers 13 residues. With 5 bases clipped from V and 8 bases from J, the junction kept 7 bases outside the gene matches. The CDR3 loop reads CASSIGQGEGYTF. The CDR3 DNA reads TGTGCCAGCTCAATAGGACAGGGAGAAGGCTACACCTTC.

V gene TRBV5-6 combines with J gene TRBJ2-7; D is possibly TRBD1 or TRBD2 (7 bases each). This CDR3 spans 14 amino acids. The V end lost 6 bases, the J end lost 2 bases, and 15 bases lay between the germline ends. The germline CDR1 and CDR2 sequences are SGHDT and YYEEEE. The CDR3 protein is CASTPGGQAYEQYF. The CDR3 DNA follows: TGTGCCAGCACTCCGGGAGGACAGGCCTACGAGCAGTACTTC.

This clonotype was seen many times. The rearrangement links TRBV20-1 to TRBJ1-2; D not resolved. This CDR3 has 11 amino acids. CDR1 and CDR2 (germline): DFQATT, SNEGSKA (reference sequence). Trimming stripped 6 bases from V and 8 bases from J, with 13 bases between. In DNA, the CDR3 is TGCAGTGCCAACTTAGATGAAGGCTACACCTTC. It translates to CSANLDEGYTF.

This clonotype was detected only a few times. The chain links TRBV7-9 to TRBJ1-1; no reliable D call. V dropped 4 bases and J dropped 8 bases, with 11 bases sitting between them. CDR3 size: 12 residues. CDR1 is SEHNR, CDR2 FQNEAQ, per germline (reference sequence). The DNA for the CDR3 is TGTGCCAGCAGCTCCCCGGGCGGGGAAGCTTTCTTT. It codes for CASSSPGGEAFF.

This clonotype was observed many times. The CDR3, as DNA: TGTGCCAGCAGCTTAGGTGGGGGATGGGAGCAGTACTTC. Protein product: CASSLGGGWEQYF. The chain carries TRBV7-2 and TRBJ2-7, with D perhaps being TRBD1 or TRBD2 (5 bases each). This CDR3 comprises 13 residues. Germline lookup yields CDR1 SGHTA and CDR2 FQGNSA. V lost 1 base, J lost 7 bases, and 11 bases lay in between.

The rearrangement joins TRBV20-1 to TRBJ1-4, with 7 positions matching TRBD1. V shed 6 bases, J shed 5 bases, and the junction held 6 bases outside the gene matches. The CDR3 length is 13 residues. Germline V CDR1 and CDR2: DFQATT, SNEGSKA (reference sequence). This CDR3 reads CSAHQTGNEKLFF. CDR3 bases: TGCAGTGCCCACCAGACAGGGAATGAAAAACTGTTTTTT.

Ten or more counts support this clonotype. The chain couples TRBV7-9 to TRBJ1-1, with no clear D. This CDR3 contains 13 residues. Trimming took 1 base from V and 4 from J, leaving 7 bases between them. Germline V CDR1 and CDR2: SEHNR, FQNEAQ (reference sequence). The CDR3 DNA sequence: TGTGCCAGCAGCTTAGTTGGGTCCACTGAAGCTTTCTTT. Translating it yields CASSLVGSTEAFF.

CDR3 sequence reads: CASSLGLGGKLFF. DNA of the CDR3: TGCGCCAGCAGCTTGGGGCTCGGGGGAAAACTGTTTTTT. The rearrangement joins TRBV5-1 to TRBJ1-4; the D gene is possibly TRBD1 (5 bases). Germline CDR1 is SGHRS and CDR2 is YFSETQ. CDR3 size: 13 residues. V lost 0 bases and J 10 bases, leaving 10 bases between the germline ends.

This clonotype showed up many times. The V and J genes are TRBV3-1 and TRBJ2-7; TRBD1 agrees at 8 bases. Germline lookup yields CDR1 LGHDT and CDR2 YNNKEL (reference sequence). This CDR3 is 15 amino acids long. V was clipped by 4 bases and J by 3 bases; unmatched bases: 8. The CDR3 loop reads CASSPGQGPYYEQYF. In DNA, the CDR3 is TGTGCCAGCAGCCCTGGACAGGGCCCTTACTACGAGCAGTACTTC.

This clonotype showed up just a few times. A much bigger clone sits one base away, suggesting this may be a read error. CDR3 region: CASSLASTSYNEQFF. The CDR3 nucleotides are TGTGCCAGCAGCTTAGCTTCGACTTCCTACAATGAGCAGTTCTTC. This chain links TRBV7-8 with TRBJ2-1; D not certain. V lost 0 bases and J lost 1, with 7 bases in between. Germline V gives CDR1 SGHVS, CDR2 FQNEAQ. The CDR3 has 15 residues.